The 7 T cell receptor beta chains presented below share a single source sample, sequenced in a study of T cells in tuberculosis. Time point noted: new active TB diagnosis, blood taken before or within 7 days of starting treatment. Measured with immunoSEQ multiplex PCR; TCRdb has only the in-frame clones, and not every one. This sample has 30,000 to 35,000 clones, with roughly 94% found just once. Sequencing was performed on PBMCs, taken at tuberculosis diagnosis. The receptors come from an adult with tuberculosis. Some clones in this sample may be carry-over from other donors' samples.

The gene calls are TRBV2 and TRBJ2-3; D not resolved. CDR1 and CDR2 (germline): SNHLY, FYNNEI. There are 15 residues in the CDR3. V was cut by 0 bases and J by 6 bases, with 13 bases left in between. CDR3 nucleotides: TGTGCCAGCAGTGAAGCGAGCGACGCGATGGATACGCAGTATTTT. This translates into CASSEASDAMDTQYF.

The chain links TRBV6-1 to TRBJ1-1; no clear D. Germline lookup yields CDR1 MNHNS and CDR2 SASEGT. Trimming took 4 bases from V and 4 from J, leaving 13 bases between them. This CDR3 contains 14 residues. CDR3 protein: CASSVIGVGTEAFF. The CDR3 DNA is TGTGCCAGCAGTGTTATCGGGGTTGGCACTGAAGCTTTCTTT.

This chain links TRBV7-9 with TRBJ1-6, with 9 bases matching TRBD1. Losses at the gene ends were 5 bases for V and 9 bases for J; bases not matched to a gene: 5. In germline, CDR1 is SEHNR, CDR2 FQNEAQ (reference sequence). The CDR3 totals 14 residues. The CDR3 is CASSADRGSSPLHF. DNA for the CDR3: TGTGCCAGCAGCGCCGACAGGGGGAGTTCACCCCTCCACTTT.

This clone is a singleton in its sample. The rearrangement joins TRBV19 to TRBJ1-1; possible D gene TRBD1, 6 bases. CDR3 length: 15 residues. Trimming cost V 6 bases and J 5 bases, with 19 bases left between them. The germline CDR1 and CDR2 sequences are LNHDA and SQIVND (reference sequence). CDR3 DNA: TGTGCCAGTAGCGTACAGGGACTAGAGGGTACTGAAGCTTTCTTT. It codes for CASSVQGLEGTEAFF.

Only one count was recorded for this clone. The rearrangement uses TRBV7-8 and TRBJ2-3; 7 bases are a match to TRBD1. V trimming: 3 bases; J trimming: 4 bases; junction bases outside the gene matches: 4. Per germline, CDR1 SGHVS and CDR2 FQNEAQ. The CDR3 sequence is 14 residues long. This CDR3 reads CASSLDRPPDTQYF. In nucleotides, the CDR3 is TGTGCCAGCAGCTTGGACAGGCCCCCAGATACGCAGTATTTT.

The rearrangement uses TRBV19 and TRBJ2-7; 9 bases are a match to TRBD1. There are 15 residues in the CDR3. Germline V lookup: CDR1 LNHDA, CDR2 SQIVND (reference sequence). V gave up 6 bases and J gave up 2 bases; unmatched junction bases: 8. CDR3 coding DNA: TGTGCCAGTAGGAAATCCGGACAGGGGACCTACGAGCAGTACTTC. Encoded protein: CASRKSGQGTYEQYF.

The chain uses TRBV5-5 and TRBJ1-6; D ambiguous. The V end was cut by 4 bases, the J end by 10 bases, with 12 bases between. Looked up from germline, CDR1 is SGHKS and CDR2 is YYEKEE (reference sequence). The CDR3 is 13 amino acids. The CDR3 DNA follows: TGTGCCAGCAGCCGTACTGAGGTCTCACCCCTCCACTTT. Translated, it gives CASSRTEVSPLHF.